Below, 32 T cell receptor beta chains from the same sample are listed, as sequenced in a study of blood T cell repertoires in COVID-19. Produced via immunoSEQ multiplex PCR; TCRdb's table is partial and in-frame only. The sample contains nearly 250,000 clones, around nine tenths of which appear only once. What was sequenced was peripheral blood. Receptors were obtained from a woman aged 60 to 75 who had recovered from COVID-19.

The genes are TRBV6-2 or TRBV6-3 and TRBJ2-5; D unresolved. The ends were cut back, 6 bases at V and 5 bases at J, with 7 bases in the middle. Germline CDR1 and CDR2: MNHEY and SVGEGT. This CDR3 region has 11 residues. The CDR3 nucleotides read TGTGCCAGCAGCCCTCGGGAGACCCAGTACTTC. Encoded protein: CASSPRETQYF.

The J gene is TRBJ2-7, the V gene TRBV6-5, with TRBD1 matching 10 bases. Germline V gene lookup returns CDR1 MNHEY and CDR2 SVGAGI. The CDR3 runs 13 residues. V trimming: 4 bases; J trimming: 3 bases; junction bases outside the gene matches: 0. The CDR3 nucleotides read TGTGCCAGCAGTTGGGACAGGGGCTACGAGCAGTACTTC. It codes for CASSWDRGYEQYF.

This clone has a handful of counts. The CDR3 here is CASSPGQGATGELFF. In nucleotides, the CDR3 is TGTGCCAGCAGCCCGGGACAGGGGGCGACCGGGGAGCTGTTTTTT. The chain employs TRBV5-4 and TRBJ2-2; 12 positions match TRBD1. Germline CDR1 reads SGHNT; CDR2 reads YYREEE (reference sequence). V lost 4 bases to trimming and J lost 5 bases; unmatched junction nucleotides: 3. The length of the CDR3 is 15 residues.

There are a few counts of this clone. The chain is built from TRBV5-6 and TRBJ1-6; 9 nucleotides align to TRBD1. This CDR3 is 14 amino acids long. Per germline, CDR1 SGHDT and CDR2 YYEEEE. Germline trimming cut 6 bases from V and 10 bases from J; bases unmatched to any gene: 8. CDR3 DNA sequence: TGTGCCAGCACCACGGACAGGGGTGGGTCACCCCTCCACTTT. Its translation is CASTTDRGGSPLHF.

V usage is TRBV28 and J usage is TRBJ1-6; D is ambiguous. The CDR3 length is 13 residues. V was cut by 6 bases and J by 3 bases, with 6 bases left in between. Per the germline V gene, CDR1 is MDHEN and CDR2 is SYDVKM. The CDR3 bases are TGTGCCAGCAGATCTTTCTATAATTCACCCCTCCACTTT. This codes for CASRSFYNSPLHF.

In regard to this clone: It is unclear where the CDR3 begins or ends on the DNA, so no DNA is shown, and the CDR3 is as TCRdb lists it. The chain is built from TRBV27 and TRBJ1-2; the D call in the table, TRBD1, was not verified against the DNA. The CDR3 has 15 residues if both end residues are counted. From germline, CDR1 is MNHEY and CDR2 SMNVEV (reference sequence). This chain's CDR3 is CASSTSGQTYYGYTF.

The V and J genes are TRBV2 and TRBJ1-6; 7 bases are shared with TRBD1. This CDR3 is built from 17 residues. V gave up 11 bases and J gave up 0 bases; unmatched junction bases: 13. Germline V CDR1 and CDR2: SNHLY, FYNNEI. CDR3 in DNA: TGTGCCGGCTCAAGCCTACAGGGGAGCTCCTATAATTCACCCCTCCACTTT. It yields the protein CAGSSLQGSSYNSPLHF.

The chain carries TRBV19 and TRBJ2-1; 8 positions match TRBD2. Trimming removed 2 bases from V and 2 bases from J; junction bases left unmatched: 5. CDR1 is LNHDA, CDR2 SQIVND, per germline (reference sequence). There are 16 residues in the CDR3. As DNA, the CDR3 is TGTGCCAGTAGTATATCTGGGCGGGGGGCCTACAATGAGCAGTTCTTC. Amino acid sequence: CASSISGRGAYNEQFF.

The chain couples TRBV5-1 to TRBJ1-1; D may be TRBD1 (6 bases). V was trimmed by 4 bases and J by 5 bases, leaving 18 bases between them. This CDR3 spans 15 amino acids. The germline CDR1 and CDR2 sequences are SGHRS and YFSETQ. The CDR3 is CASSIRQAEGTEAFF. The CDR3 DNA follows: TGCGCCAGCAGCATAAGACAGGCCGAAGGTACTGAAGCTTTCTTT.

Only one count was recorded for this clone. The chain combines TRBV6-5 with TRBJ1-2, with TRBD1 matching 7 bases. V trimming: 6 bases; J trimming: 3 bases; junction bases outside the gene matches: 7. The CDR3 spans 14 residues. Germline CDR1 MNHEY, CDR2 SVGAGI. The CDR3 sequence: CASREEGTDYGYTF. CDR3 DNA sequence: TGTGCCAGCAGAGAGGAGGGGACAGACTATGGCTACACCTTC.

This chain links TRBV2 with TRBJ1-2; 10 bases are a match to TRBD1. J was trimmed by 4 bases and V by 7 bases; bases with no gene match: 12. The CDR3 spans 16 residues. Looked up from germline, CDR1 is SNHLY and CDR2 is FYNNEI. The CDR3 spells CASNPLRTGGGYGYTF. The DNA of the CDR3 is TGTGCCAGCAACCCCCTCCGGACAGGGGGGGGCTATGGCTACACCTTC.

The V and J genes are TRBV4-3 and TRBJ2-1; TRBD1 is a possible D gene (6 bases). Germline V CDR1 and CDR2: LGHNA, YSLEER. The V gene lost 4 bases and the J gene lost 3 bases, with 16 bases spanning the gap. The CDR3 is made up of 16 amino acids. CDR3 loop: CASSLSTGKGYNEQFF. CDR3 nucleotides: TGCGCCAGCAGCCTTTCTACAGGGAAGGGCTACAATGAGCAGTTCTTC.

The rearrangement joins TRBV9 to TRBJ1-2; TRBD1 aligns across 9 bases. The CDR3 is 15 amino acids. CDR1 is SGDLS and CDR2 is YYNGEE in the germline V gene. V lost 4 bases, J lost 8 bases, and 12 bases stayed unmatched. For the CDR3, the DNA is TGTGCCAGCAGCACAGACCCGGGACAGGGAAGCGGCTACACCTTC. Protein sequence: CASSTDPGQGSGYTF.

The chain joins TRBV20-1 to TRBJ1-2; D remains unclear. Trimming cost V 3 bases and J 3 bases, with 11 bases left between them. The CDR3 totals 13 residues. The germline CDR1 and CDR2 sequences are DFQATT and SNEGSKA (reference sequence). The CDR3 reads CSASQEADYGYTF. The CDR3 bases are TGCAGTGCTAGTCAGGAGGCCGACTATGGCTACACCTTC.

The chain combines TRBV5-1 with TRBJ2-7, with D tentatively TRBD1 (6 bases). V was clipped by 0 bases and J by 5 bases, with 15 bases between them. Looked up from germline, CDR1 is SGHRS and CDR2 is YFSETQ. The CDR3 loop spans 15 amino acids. In DNA form, the CDR3 reads TGCGCCAGCAGCTTGGCCATAGGGGGTTCCAACGAGCAGTACTTC. Translated: CASSLAIGGSNEQYF.

CDR3 region: CASNGQQVNEKLFF. The DNA for the CDR3 is TGTGCCAGCAACGGACAGCAAGTTAATGAAAAACTGTTTTTT. The V and J genes are TRBV6-6 and TRBJ1-4; tentative D call: TRBD1 (6 bases). Trimming stripped 7 bases from V and 4 bases from J, with 13 bases between. The CDR3 is 14 amino acids. Per germline, CDR1 MNHNY and CDR2 SVGAGI (reference sequence).

This clone was found once. The chain employs TRBV2 and TRBJ1-6; 7 bases are shared with TRBD1. CDR1 is SNHLY, CDR2 FYNNEI, per germline. V shed 5 bases and J 6 bases; nucleotides not matched to a gene: 7. The CDR3 consists of 15 residues. The CDR3 DNA sequence: TGTGCCAGCAGTATTAGACAGGGCCTTAATTCACCCCTCCACTTT. Amino acid sequence: CASSIRQGLNSPLHF.

The V and J genes are TRBV7-8 and TRBJ1-3, with D tentatively TRBD1 (5 bases). The CDR3 is 15 amino acids. Per the germline V gene, CDR1 is SGHVS and CDR2 is FQNEAQ. The V gene lost 0 bases and the J gene lost 3 bases, with 9 bases spanning the gap. The CDR3 DNA reads as TGTGCCAGCAGCTTAGCGGGGGGAGGTGGAAACACCATATATTTT. Protein product: CASSLAGGGGNTIYF.

In nucleotides, the CDR3 is TGTGCCAGCTCACCTCAGTGGGGCAGGGGAACCCTACTCATGAACACTGAAGCTTTCTTT. This sequence encodes CASSPQWGRGTLLMNTEAFF. The chain links TRBV18 to TRBJ1-1, with D possibly being TRBD1 (6 bases). The V gene's germline CDR1 is KGHSH and CDR2 LQKENI. With 3 bases removed from V and 0 bases from J, the gap between germline ends came to 26 bases. The CDR3 consists of 20 residues. Based on the CDR3 plus reference TRBV18 and TRBJ1-1, the full variable domain is NAGVMQNPRHLVRRRGQEARLRCSPMKGHSHVYWYRQLPEEGLKFMVYLQKENIIDESGMPKERFSAEFPKEGPSILRIQQVVRGDSAAYFCASSPQWGRGTLLMNTEAFFGQGTRLTVV.

The chain joins TRBV6-5 to TRBJ1-5; TRBD1 matches 8 bases. The CDR3 is 15 residues long. The germline V gene encodes CDR1 MNHEY and CDR2 SVGAGI. The trim removed 5 bases at V and 5 bases at J, leaving 8 bases unmatched. CDR3 sequence (DNA): TGTGCCAGCAGTCCCTACGGACAGGGTGATCAGCCCCAGCATTTT. Its translation is CASSPYGQGDQPQHF.

J is TRBJ2-7 and V is TRBV19; TRBD2 aligns across 7 bases. V shed 5 bases and J 7 bases; nucleotides not matched to a gene: 11. Germline V gene sequence: CDR1 LNHDA, CDR2 SQIVND (reference sequence). CDR3 length: 14 amino acids. The CDR3 sequence: CASSGSGEGFEQYF. The CDR3 DNA reads as TGTGCCAGTAGTGGGAGCGGGGAAGGTTTTGAGCAGTACTTC.

V is TRBV7-6 and J is TRBJ2-7; the D gene is possibly TRBD2 (6 bases). Germline CDR1 is SGHVS and CDR2 is FNYEAQ. CDR3 length equals 14 residues. V was cut by 5 bases and J by 4 bases, with 15 bases left in between. CDR3 region: CASSDPGLEYEQYF. CDR3 coding DNA: TGTGCCAGCAGCGATCCGGGACTCGAGTACGAGCAGTACTTC.

The J gene is TRBJ1-6, the V gene TRBV5-1, with D unclear. V dropped 0 bases and J dropped 2 bases, with 9 bases sitting between them. The CDR3 consists of 16 residues. Germline V gene sequence: CDR1 SGHRS, CDR2 YFSETQ. CDR3 DNA sequence: TGCGCCAGCAGCTTGGCCCGGAGGACCTATAATTCACCCCTCCACTTT. Its protein is CASSLARRTYNSPLHF.

The gene calls are TRBV12-3 or TRBV12-4 and TRBJ1-6, with 7 nucleotides matching TRBD1. CDR3 size: 12 residues. J gave up 15 bases and V 5 bases, and 7 bases lay outside the gene matches. CDR3 sequence: CASSRGQRNLHF. The CDR3 nucleotides read TGTGCCAGCAGTAGGGGACAGAGAAACCTCCACTTT.

This chain uses TRBV19 with TRBJ1-6; 9 nucleotides line up with TRBD1. Looked up from germline, CDR1 is LNHDA and CDR2 is SQIVND (reference sequence). The length of the CDR3 is 14 residues. The V segment lost 4 bases and the J segment 10 bases; nucleotides outside the gene matches: 5. In nucleotides, the CDR3 is TGTGCCAGTAGTACGACAGGGGGGAACTCACCCCTCCACTTT. This gives the protein CASSTTGGNSPLHF.

V is TRBV28 and J is TRBJ2-1; 7 bases align to TRBD2. The CDR3 has 16 residues. The germline CDR1 and CDR2 sequences are MDHEN and SYDVKM. V lost 5 bases to trimming and J lost 4 bases; unmatched junction nucleotides: 11. The CDR3 reads CASSVFAAGYYNEQFF. For the CDR3, the DNA is TGTGCCAGCAGTGTGTTTGCAGCGGGGTATTACAATGAGCAGTTCTTC.

The chain links TRBV28 to TRBJ1-4; possible D gene TRBD1, 6 bases. This CDR3 spans 14 amino acids. Germline V CDR1 and CDR2: MDHEN, SYDVKM. V shed 7 bases and J shed 10 bases, with 19 bases lying between them. CDR3: CASISGTSHRKLFF. CDR3 bases: TGTGCCAGCATCTCGGGGACATCACACCGAAAACTGTTTTTT.

In this sample, this clone turned up once. The gene calls are TRBV28 and TRBJ1-5; perhaps TRBD1 as D (5 bases). V lost 5 bases and J 5 bases, leaving 19 bases between the germline ends. Germline V lookup: CDR1 MDHEN, CDR2 SYDVKM. The CDR3 runs 16 residues. CDR3 DNA: TGTGCCAGCAGTCTCACCCCCCAGGGAGGCGATCAGCCCCAGCATTTT. This encodes CASSLTPQGGDQPQHF.

The chain joins TRBV9 to TRBJ2-3; 15 bases agree with TRBD2. The germline CDR1 and CDR2 sequences are SGDLS and YYNGEE. V dropped 4 bases and J dropped 6; count of bases not matched to a gene: 12. The CDR3 sequence is 18 residues long. For the CDR3, the DNA is TGTGCCAGCAGCCGGGGACTAGCGGGGGGCCCCATCCCGGATACGCAGTATTTT. Its translation is CASSRGLAGGPIPDTQYF.

This chain joins TRBV13 and TRBJ1-6; D may be TRBD1 (5 bases). Germline CDR1 reads PRHDT; CDR2 reads FYEKMQ (reference sequence). This CDR3 region has 14 residues. Trimming removed 5 bases from V and 7 bases from J, with 12 bases in between. CDR3 sequence reads: CASSGRGGNSPLHF. CDR3 bases: TGTGCCAGCAGCGGCCGCGGGGGGAATTCACCCCTCCACTTT.

This chain uses TRBV12-2 with TRBJ1-5; TRBD1 is the table's D call, not checked against the DNA. TRBV12-2 is deemed a pseudogene. The CDR3 totals 16 residues. CDR3 in amino acids: CASRLALAGCDQPQHF. The CDR3, as DNA: TGTGCAAGTCGCTTAGCGTTGGCAGGGTGCGATCAGCCCCAGCATTTT.

The rearrangement links TRBV6-1 to TRBJ1-2; D unresolved. The CDR3 is made up of 15 amino acids. CDR1 and CDR2 from the germline V gene are MNHNS and SASEGT. The V and J ends lost 1 base and 7 bases respectively, with 16 bases between them. DNA for the CDR3: TGTGCCAGCAGTGAAGGATTGGTTGATGCAGGTGGCTACACCTTC. Encoded protein: CASSEGLVDAGGYTF.